The 11 T cell receptor beta chains presented below share a single source sample, sequenced in a study of memory CD4+ T cells and cytomegalovirus serostatus. The sort gate was single viable CD3+CD4+CD8-CD45RO+ cells for memory CD4+ T cells. Method: immunoSEQ multiplex PCR; TCRdb's copy keeps in-frame clones and lacks some. The data contain 40,000 to 50,000 clones, around 80% of them singletons. The sequenced material came from memory CD4+ T cells from blood. These receptors originate from an adult in good health and CMV-seronegative.

The V and J genes are TRBV7-3 and TRBJ2-6; D ambiguous. CDR1 SGHTA and CDR2 FQGTGA come from the germline V gene. V was pared by 1 base and J by 0 bases, with 1 base between. CDR3 length: 14 residues. As DNA, the CDR3 is TGTGCCAGCAGCTTAAGCTCTGGGGCCAACGTCCTGACTTTC. Its protein product is CASSLSSGANVLTF.

CDR3 in amino acids: CASSFHPGTQYF. DNA for the CDR3: TGTGCCAGCAGTTTCCACCCGGGGACCCAGTACTTC. The chain is built from TRBV28 and TRBJ2-5; D gene ambiguous. The V and J ends lost 3 bases and 7 bases respectively, with 9 bases between them. Germline assignment: CDR1 MDHEN and CDR2 SYDVKM. The CDR3 is made up of 12 amino acids.

The CDR3 DNA follows: TGTGCCAGCAGCCTGACCCACTCACCCCTCCACTTT. Translation: CASSLTHSPLHF. The gene calls are TRBV5-8 and TRBJ1-6, with unresolved D. The CDR3 consists of 12 residues. V was clipped by 4 bases and J by 10 bases, with 9 bases between them. CDR1 and CDR2 from the germline V gene are SGHTS and YDEGEE.

The CDR3 loop reads CASSYGSDTQYF. CDR3 DNA sequence: TGTGCCAGCAGTTACGGGTCGGATACGCAGTATTTT. The chain combines TRBV6-6 with TRBJ2-3; D is uncertain. V lost 2 bases and J lost 6, with 6 bases in between. The V gene's germline CDR1 is MNHNY and CDR2 SVGAGI (reference sequence). The CDR3 has 12 amino acids.

The rearrangement links TRBV6-6 to TRBJ1-6; 9 nucleotides line up with TRBD1. This CDR3 is 16 amino acids long. Germline values: CDR1 MNHNY, CDR2 SVGAGI (reference sequence). Losses at the gene ends were 2 bases for V and 12 bases for J; bases not matched to a gene: 11. In nucleotides, the CDR3 is TGTGCCAGCAGTTACGATATGCCGGGACAGGGACAACCCCTCCACTTT. Encoded protein: CASSYDMPGQGQPLHF.

The rearrangement links TRBV4-3 to TRBJ2-7; D may be TRBD2 (6 bases). The V end was cut by 3 bases, the J end by 3 bases, with 12 bases between. Germline values: CDR1 LGHNA, CDR2 YSLEER. This CDR3 is 14 amino acids long. CDR3 protein: CASSQRWRGYEQYF. The CDR3 DNA follows: TGCGCCAGCAGCCAGAGGTGGCGGGGCTACGAGCAGTACTTC.

Points on this clone: This may be a read error, as it is one base from a much larger clone. This chain joins TRBV6-5 and TRBJ1-1, with unresolved D. The V gene's germline CDR1 is MNHEY and CDR2 SVGAGI. This CDR3 contains 14 residues. Trimming stripped 4 bases from V and 5 bases from J, with 14 bases between. CDR3 amino acids: CASSCSAGRTEAFF. CDR3 nucleotides: TGTGCCAGCAGTTGCTCTGCTGGGCGGACTGAAGCTTTCTTT.

The chain recombines TRBV2 with TRBJ2-3; D gene uncertain. This CDR3 region has 12 residues. Trimming shortened V by 4 bases and J by 3 bases, and 5 bases separated the two germline ends. Germline lookup yields CDR1 SNHLY and CDR2 FYNNEI. The CDR3 reads CASSVETDTQYF. The CDR3 nucleotides are TGTGCCAGCAGTGTAGAAACAGATACGCAGTATTTT.

The gene calls are TRBV11-3 and TRBJ1-1, with no clear D. Between the trimmed V and J ends, which lost 0 bases and 5 bases, there was a span of 10 bases. Germline assignment: CDR1 SGHNT and CDR2 YENEEA. The CDR3 is 14 amino acids. Here the CDR3 reads CASSLDRGSTEAFF. The CDR3 DNA reads as TGTGCCAGCAGCTTAGATAGAGGGAGTACTGAAGCTTTCTTT.

The J gene is TRBJ1-6, the V gene TRBV6-1; 7 nucleotides align to TRBD1. V shed 8 bases, J shed 5 bases, and the junction held 6 bases outside the gene matches. This CDR3 contains 14 residues. In germline, CDR1 is MNHNS, CDR2 SASEGT. The CDR3 nucleotides read TGTGCCAGCTCAATGACAGGGAATAATTCACCCCTCCACTTT. Residues: CASSMTGNNSPLHF.

The gene calls are TRBV6-5 and TRBJ2-7, with D possibly matching TRBD1 (6 bases). This CDR3 spans 13 amino acids. Germline CDR1 MNHEY, CDR2 SVGAGI. V dropped 4 bases and J dropped 2 bases, with 9 bases sitting between them. The CDR3 DNA reads TGTGCCAGCAGTTCCAAGGGGGCCTACGAGCAGTACTTC. This sequence encodes CASSSKGAYEQYF.